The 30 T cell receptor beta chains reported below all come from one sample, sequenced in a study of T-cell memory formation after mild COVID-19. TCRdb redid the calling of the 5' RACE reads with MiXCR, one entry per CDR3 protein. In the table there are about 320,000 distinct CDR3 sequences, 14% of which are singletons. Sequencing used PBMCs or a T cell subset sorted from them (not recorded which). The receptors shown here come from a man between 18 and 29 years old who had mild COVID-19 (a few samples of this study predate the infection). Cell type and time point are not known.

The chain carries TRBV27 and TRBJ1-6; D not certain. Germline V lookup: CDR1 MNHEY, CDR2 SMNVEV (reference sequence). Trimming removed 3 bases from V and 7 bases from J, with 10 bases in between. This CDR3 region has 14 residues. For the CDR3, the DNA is TGTGCCAGCAGTTTGGGTGTTCGGAATTCACCCCTCCACTTT. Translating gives CASSLGVRNSPLHF.

This CDR3 is CASSGNMNTEAFF. The CDR3 DNA reads TGCGCCAGCAGCGGAAACATGAACACTGAAGCTTTCTTT. The chain uses TRBV5-1 and TRBJ1-1; D call uncertain. Trimming took off 4 bases at V and 0 bases at J, with 7 bases between the two ends. The CDR3 runs to 13 residues. Germline lookup yields CDR1 SGHRS and CDR2 YFSETQ.

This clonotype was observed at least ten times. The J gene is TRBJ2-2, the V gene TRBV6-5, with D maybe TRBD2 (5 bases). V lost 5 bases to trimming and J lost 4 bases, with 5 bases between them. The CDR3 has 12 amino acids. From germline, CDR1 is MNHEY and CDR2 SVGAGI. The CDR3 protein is CASSSGTGELFF. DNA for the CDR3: TGTGCCAGCAGTAGCGGCACCGGGGAGCTGTTTTTT.

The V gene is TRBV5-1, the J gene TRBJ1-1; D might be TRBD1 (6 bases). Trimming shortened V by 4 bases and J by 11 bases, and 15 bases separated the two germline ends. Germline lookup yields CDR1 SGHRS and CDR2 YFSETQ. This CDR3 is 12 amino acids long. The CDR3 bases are TGCGCCAGCAGCCCGCGCAGGGGTGAGGCTTTCTTT. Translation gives CASSPRRGEAFF. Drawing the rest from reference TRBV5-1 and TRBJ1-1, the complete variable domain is KAGVTQTPRYLIKTRGQQVTLSCSPISGHRSVSWYQQTPGQGLQFLFEYFSETQRNKGNFPGRFSGRQFSNSRSEMNVSTLELGDSALYLCASSPRRGEAFFGQGTRLTVV.

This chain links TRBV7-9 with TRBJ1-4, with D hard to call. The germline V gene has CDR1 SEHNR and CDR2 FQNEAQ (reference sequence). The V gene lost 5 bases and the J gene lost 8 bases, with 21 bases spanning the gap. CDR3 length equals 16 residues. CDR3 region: CASSPRRNPVGEKLFF. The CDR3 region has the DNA TGTGCCAGCAGCCCTAGACGGAATCCTGTAGGGGAAAAACTGTTTTTT.

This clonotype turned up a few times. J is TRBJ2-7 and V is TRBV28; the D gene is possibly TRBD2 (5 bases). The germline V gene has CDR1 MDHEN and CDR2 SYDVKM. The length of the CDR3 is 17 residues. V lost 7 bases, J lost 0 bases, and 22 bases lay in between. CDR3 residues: CASTPSATDYFSYEQYV. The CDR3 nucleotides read TGTGCCAGCACCCCGTCCGCCACAGACTATTTCTCCTACGAGCAGTACGTC.

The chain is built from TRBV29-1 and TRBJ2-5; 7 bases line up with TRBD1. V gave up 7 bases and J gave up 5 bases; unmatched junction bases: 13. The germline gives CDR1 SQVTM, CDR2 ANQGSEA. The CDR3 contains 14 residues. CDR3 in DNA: TGCAGCGCTCAACGAGGGACAGAGTGGGAGACCCAGTACTTC. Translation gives CSAQRGTEWETQYF.

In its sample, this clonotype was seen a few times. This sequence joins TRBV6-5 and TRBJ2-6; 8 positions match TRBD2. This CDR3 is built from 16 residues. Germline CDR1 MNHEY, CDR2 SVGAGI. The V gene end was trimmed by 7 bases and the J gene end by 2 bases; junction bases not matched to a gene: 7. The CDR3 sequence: CASTPHGGAGANVLTF. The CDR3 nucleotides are TGTGCCAGCACCCCCCACGGGGGGGCTGGGGCCAACGTCCTGACTTTC.

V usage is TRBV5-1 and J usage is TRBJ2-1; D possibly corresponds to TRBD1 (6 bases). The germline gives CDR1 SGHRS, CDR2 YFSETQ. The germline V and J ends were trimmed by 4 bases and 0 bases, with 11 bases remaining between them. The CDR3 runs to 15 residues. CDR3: CASSIGTPSYNEQFF. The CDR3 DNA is TGCGCCAGCAGCATCGGGACACCCTCCTACAATGAGCAGTTCTTC.

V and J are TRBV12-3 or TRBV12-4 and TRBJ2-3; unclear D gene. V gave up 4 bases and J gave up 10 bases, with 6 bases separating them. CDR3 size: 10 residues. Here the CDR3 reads CASSYYAQYF. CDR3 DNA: TGTGCCAGCAGTTATTATGCGCAGTATTTT.

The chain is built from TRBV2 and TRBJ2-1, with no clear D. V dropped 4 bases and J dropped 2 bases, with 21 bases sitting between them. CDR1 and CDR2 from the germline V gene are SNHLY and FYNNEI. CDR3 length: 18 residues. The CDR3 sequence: CASSGSLFFISTYNEQFF. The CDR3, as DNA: TGTGCCAGCAGTGGATCCCTGTTCTTCATATCCACCTACAATGAGCAGTTCTTC.

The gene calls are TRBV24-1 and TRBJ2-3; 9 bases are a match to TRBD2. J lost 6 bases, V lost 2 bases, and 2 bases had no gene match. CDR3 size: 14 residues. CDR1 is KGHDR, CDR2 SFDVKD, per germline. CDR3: CATSDSSGGDTQYF. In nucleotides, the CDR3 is TGTGCCACCAGTGATTCCAGCGGGGGGGATACGCAGTATTTT.

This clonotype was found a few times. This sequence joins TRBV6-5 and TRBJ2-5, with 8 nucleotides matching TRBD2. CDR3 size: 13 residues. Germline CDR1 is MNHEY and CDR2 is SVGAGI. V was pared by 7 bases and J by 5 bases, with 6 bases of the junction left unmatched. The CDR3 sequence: CASNPAGGETQYF. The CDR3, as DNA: TGTGCCAGCAACCCCGCGGGGGGCGAGACCCAGTACTTC.

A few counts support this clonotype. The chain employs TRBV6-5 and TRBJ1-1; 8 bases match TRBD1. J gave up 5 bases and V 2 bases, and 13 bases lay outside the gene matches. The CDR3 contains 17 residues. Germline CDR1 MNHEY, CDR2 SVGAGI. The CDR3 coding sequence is TGTGCCAGCAGTTACGAGGTGGGCACCTGGACAGGGACTGAAGCTTTCTTT. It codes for CASSYEVGTWTGTEAFF.

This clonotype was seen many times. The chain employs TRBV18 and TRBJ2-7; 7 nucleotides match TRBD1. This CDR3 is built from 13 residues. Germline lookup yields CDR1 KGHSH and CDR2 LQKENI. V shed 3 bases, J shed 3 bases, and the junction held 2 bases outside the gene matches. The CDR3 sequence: CASSPTGIYEQYV. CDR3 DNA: TGTGCCAGCTCACCGACAGGGATCTACGAGCAGTACGTC.

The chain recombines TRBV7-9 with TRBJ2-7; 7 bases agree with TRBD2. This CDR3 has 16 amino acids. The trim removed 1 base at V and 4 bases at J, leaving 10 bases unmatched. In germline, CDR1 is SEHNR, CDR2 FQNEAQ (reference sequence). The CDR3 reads CASSLVVREGSYEQYV. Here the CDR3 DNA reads TGTGCCAGCAGCTTAGTCGTTAGGGAGGGGAGTTACGAGCAGTACGTC.

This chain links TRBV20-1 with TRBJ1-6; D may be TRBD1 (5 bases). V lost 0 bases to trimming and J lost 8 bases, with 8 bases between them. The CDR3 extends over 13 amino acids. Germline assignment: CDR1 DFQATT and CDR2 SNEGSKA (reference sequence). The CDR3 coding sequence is TGCAGTGCTAGAGAAGGGGACTATTCACCCCTCCACTTT. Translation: CSAREGDYSPLHF.

The CDR3, as DNA: TGTGCCAGCAGCTCGCAGCAGGGGGTGGGTCAGCCCCAGCATTTT. Translation gives CASSSQQGVGQPQHF. The gene calls are TRBV11-2 and TRBJ1-5; 7 bases match TRBD1. CDR1 SGHAT and CDR2 FQNNGV come from the germline V gene. The trim removed 4 bases at V and 6 bases at J, leaving 9 bases unmatched. The CDR3 is 15 residues long.

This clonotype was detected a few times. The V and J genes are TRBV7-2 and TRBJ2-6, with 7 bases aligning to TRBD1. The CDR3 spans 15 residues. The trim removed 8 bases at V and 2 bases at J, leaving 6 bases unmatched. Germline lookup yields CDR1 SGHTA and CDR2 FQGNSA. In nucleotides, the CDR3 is TGTGCCAGCGTGAACAGGGGAGCTGGGGCCAACGTCCTGACTTTC. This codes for CASVNRGAGANVLTF.

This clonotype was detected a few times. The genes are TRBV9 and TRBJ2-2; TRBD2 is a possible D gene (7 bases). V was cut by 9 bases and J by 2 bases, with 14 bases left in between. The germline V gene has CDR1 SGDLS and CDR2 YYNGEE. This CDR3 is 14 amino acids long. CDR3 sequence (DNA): TGTGCCACGACGAGGGGGGGCAACACCGGGGAGCTGTTTTTT. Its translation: CATTRGGNTGELFF.

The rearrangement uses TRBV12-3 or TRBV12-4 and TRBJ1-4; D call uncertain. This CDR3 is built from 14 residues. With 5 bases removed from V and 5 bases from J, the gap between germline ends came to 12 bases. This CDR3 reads CASSNRANNEKLFF. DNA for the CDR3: TGTGCCAGCAGTAACCGGGCCAACAATGAAAAACTGTTTTTT.

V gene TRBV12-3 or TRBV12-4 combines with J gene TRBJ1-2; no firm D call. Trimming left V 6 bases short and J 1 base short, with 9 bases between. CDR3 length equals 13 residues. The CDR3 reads CASSPMINYGYTF. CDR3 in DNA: TGTGCCAGCAGCCCAATGATTAACTATGGCTACACCTTC.

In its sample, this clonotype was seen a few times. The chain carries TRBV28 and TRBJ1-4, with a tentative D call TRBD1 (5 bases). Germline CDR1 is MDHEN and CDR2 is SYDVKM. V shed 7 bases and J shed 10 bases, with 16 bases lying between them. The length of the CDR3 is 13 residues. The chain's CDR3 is CASKNPRDLKLFF. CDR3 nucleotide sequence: TGTGCCAGCAAAAATCCCCGGGACCTAAAACTGTTTTTT.

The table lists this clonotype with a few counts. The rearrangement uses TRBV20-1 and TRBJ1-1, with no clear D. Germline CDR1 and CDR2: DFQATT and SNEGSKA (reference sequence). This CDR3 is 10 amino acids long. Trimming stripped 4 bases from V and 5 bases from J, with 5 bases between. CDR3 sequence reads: CSATFTEAFF. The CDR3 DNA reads TGCAGTGCTACGTTTACTGAAGCTTTCTTT.

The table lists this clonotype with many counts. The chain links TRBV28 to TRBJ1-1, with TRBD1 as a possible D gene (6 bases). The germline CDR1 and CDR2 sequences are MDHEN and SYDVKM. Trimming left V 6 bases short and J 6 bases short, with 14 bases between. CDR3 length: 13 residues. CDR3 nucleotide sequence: TGTGCCAGCAGCCCTTACAGGGATTCTGAAGCTTTCTTT. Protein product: CASSPYRDSEAFF.

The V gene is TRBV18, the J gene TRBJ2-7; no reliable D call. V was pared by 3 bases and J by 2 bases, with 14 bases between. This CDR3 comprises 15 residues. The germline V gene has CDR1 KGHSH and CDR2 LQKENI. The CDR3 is CASSPMEHTPYEQYF. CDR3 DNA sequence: TGTGCCAGCTCACCCATGGAGCATACACCCTACGAGCAGTACTTC.

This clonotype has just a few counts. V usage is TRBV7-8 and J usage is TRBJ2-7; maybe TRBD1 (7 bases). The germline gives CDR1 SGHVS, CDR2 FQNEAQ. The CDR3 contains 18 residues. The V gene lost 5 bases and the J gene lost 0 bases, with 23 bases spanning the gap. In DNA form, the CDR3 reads TGTGCCAGCAGCCCGCCCCCGGAGGGACAGCTTAGCTCCTACGAGCAGTACGTC. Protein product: CASSPPPEGQLSSYEQYV.

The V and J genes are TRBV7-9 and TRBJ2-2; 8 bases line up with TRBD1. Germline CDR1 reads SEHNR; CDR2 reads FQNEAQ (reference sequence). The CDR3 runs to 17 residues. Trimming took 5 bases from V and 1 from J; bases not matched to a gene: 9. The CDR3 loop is CASSQRSGQGNTGELFF. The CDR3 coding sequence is TGTGCCAGCAGCCAGCGGTCAGGACAGGGGAACACCGGGGAGCTGTTTTTT.

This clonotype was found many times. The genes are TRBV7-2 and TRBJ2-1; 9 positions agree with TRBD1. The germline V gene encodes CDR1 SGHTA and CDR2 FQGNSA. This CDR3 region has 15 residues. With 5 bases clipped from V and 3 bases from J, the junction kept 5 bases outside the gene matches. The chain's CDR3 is CASSQTGGYYNEQFF. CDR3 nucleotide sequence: TGTGCCAGCAGCCAGACAGGGGGGTACTACAATGAGCAGTTCTTC.

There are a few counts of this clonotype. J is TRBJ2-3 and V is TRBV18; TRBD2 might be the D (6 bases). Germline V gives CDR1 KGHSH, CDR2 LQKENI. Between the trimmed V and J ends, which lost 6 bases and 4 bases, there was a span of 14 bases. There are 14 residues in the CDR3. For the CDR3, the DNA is TGTGCCAGCTCCGCCGGGCCGGGGGCAGATACGCAGTATTTT. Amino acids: CASSAGPGADTQYF.